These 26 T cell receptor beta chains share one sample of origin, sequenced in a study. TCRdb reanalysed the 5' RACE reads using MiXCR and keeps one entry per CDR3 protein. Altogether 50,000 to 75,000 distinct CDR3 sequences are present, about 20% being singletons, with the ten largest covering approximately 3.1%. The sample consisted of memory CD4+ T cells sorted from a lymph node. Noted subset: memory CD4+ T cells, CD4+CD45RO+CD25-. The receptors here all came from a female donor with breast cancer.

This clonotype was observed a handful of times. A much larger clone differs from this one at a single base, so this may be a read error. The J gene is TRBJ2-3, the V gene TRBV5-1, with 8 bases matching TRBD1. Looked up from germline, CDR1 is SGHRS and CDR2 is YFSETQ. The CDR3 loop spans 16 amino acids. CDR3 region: CASSISTGADTDTRYF. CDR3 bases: TGCGCCAGCAGCATATCGACAGGGGCGGACACAGATACGCGGTATTTT.

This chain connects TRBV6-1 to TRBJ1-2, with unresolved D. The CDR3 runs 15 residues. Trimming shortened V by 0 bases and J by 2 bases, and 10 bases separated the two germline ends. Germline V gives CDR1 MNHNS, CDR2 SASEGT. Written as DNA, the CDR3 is TGTGCCAGCAGTGAAGCGTCCGGGTTAAACTATGGCTACACCTTC. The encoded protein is CASSEASGLNYGYTF.

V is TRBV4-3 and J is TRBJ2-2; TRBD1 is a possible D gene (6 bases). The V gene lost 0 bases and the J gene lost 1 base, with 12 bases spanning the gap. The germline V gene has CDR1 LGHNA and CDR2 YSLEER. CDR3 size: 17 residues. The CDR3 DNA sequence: TGCGCCAGCAGCCAAGAGCTCGGGACACAGAACACCGGGGAGCTGTTTTTT. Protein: CASSQELGTQNTGELFF.

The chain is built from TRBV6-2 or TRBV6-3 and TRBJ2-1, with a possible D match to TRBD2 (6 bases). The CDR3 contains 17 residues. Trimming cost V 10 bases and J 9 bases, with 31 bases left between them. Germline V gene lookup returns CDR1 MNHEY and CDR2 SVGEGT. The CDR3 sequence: CATAHQQLHWASVEQFF. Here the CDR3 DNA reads TGTGCCACGGCGCATCAGCAGTTACATTGGGCTAGCGTTGAGCAGTTCTTC.

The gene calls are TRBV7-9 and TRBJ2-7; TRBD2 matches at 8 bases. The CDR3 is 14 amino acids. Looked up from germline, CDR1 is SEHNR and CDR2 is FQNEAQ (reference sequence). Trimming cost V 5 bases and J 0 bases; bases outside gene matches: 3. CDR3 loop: CASSRAGGSYEQYF. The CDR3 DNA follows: TGTGCCAGCAGCCGTGCGGGGGGCTCCTACGAGCAGTACTTC. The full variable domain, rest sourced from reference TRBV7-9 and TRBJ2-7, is DTGVSQNPRHKITKRGQNVTFRCDPISEHNRLYWYRQTLGQGPEFLTYFQNEAQLEKSRLLSDRFSAERPKGSFSTLEIQRTEQGDSAMYLCASSRAGGSYEQYFGPGTRLTVT.

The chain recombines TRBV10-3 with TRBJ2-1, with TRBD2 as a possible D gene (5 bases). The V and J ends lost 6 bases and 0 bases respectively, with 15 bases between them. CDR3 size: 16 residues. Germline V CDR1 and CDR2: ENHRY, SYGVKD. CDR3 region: CAIRKTAASSYNEQFF. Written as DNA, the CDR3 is TGTGCCATCAGGAAAACAGCGGCGAGCTCCTACAATGAGCAGTTCTTC.

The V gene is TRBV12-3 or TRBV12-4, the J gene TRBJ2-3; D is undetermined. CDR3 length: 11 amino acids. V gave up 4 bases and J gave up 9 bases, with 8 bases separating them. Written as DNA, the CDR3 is TGTGCCAGCAGTTCCTCTGGGACGCAGTATTTT. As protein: CASSSSGTQYF.

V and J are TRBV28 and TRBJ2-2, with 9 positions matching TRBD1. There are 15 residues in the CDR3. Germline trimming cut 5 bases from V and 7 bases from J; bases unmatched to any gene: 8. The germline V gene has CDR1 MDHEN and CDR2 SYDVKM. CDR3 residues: CASSIDRGRNGELFF. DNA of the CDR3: TGTGCCAGCAGTATAGACAGGGGGAGGAACGGGGAGCTGTTTTTT.

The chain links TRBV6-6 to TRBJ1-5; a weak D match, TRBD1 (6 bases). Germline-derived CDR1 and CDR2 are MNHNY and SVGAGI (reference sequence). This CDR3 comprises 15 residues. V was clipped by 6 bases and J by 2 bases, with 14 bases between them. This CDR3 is CASRYRVMGNQPQHF. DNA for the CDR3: TGTGCCAGCAGGTACAGGGTGATGGGCAATCAGCCCCAGCATTTT.

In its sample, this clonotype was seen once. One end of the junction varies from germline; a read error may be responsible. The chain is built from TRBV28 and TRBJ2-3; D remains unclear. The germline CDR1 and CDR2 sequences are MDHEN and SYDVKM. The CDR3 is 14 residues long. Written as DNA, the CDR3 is TGTGCCAGCACCTCACCTCTGGGCACCGATACGCAGTATTTT. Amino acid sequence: CASTSPLGTDTQYF.

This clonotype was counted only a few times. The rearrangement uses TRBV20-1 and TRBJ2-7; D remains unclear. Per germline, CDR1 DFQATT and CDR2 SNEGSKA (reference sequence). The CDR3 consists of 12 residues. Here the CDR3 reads CSAPAQYYEQYF. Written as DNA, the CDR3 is TGCAGCGCTCCGGCCCAATATTACGAGCAGTACTTC.

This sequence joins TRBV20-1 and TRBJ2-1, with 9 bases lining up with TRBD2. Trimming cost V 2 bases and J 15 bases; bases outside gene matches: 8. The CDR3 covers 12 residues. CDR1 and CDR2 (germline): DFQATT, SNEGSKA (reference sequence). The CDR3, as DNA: TGCAGTGCTAGAACTAGCGGGCCAGAGGTGTTCTTC. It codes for CSARTSGPEVFF.

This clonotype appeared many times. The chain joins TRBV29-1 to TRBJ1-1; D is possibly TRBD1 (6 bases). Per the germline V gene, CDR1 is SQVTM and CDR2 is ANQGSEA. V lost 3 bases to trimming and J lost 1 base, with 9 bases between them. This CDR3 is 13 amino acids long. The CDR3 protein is CSVDSRGNTEAFF. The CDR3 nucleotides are TGCAGCGTTGATAGCAGGGGGAACACTGAAGCTTTCTTT.

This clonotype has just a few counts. As DNA, the CDR3 is TGTGCCAGCAGTGGAGCGGGAGGAAACACAGATACGCAGTATTTT. Translated, it gives CASSGAGGNTDTQYF. V is TRBV28 and J is TRBJ2-3, with 9 nucleotides matching TRBD2. V trimming: 5 bases; J trimming: 2 bases; junction bases outside the gene matches: 5. Germline CDR1 is MDHEN and CDR2 is SYDVKM. The CDR3 extends over 15 amino acids.

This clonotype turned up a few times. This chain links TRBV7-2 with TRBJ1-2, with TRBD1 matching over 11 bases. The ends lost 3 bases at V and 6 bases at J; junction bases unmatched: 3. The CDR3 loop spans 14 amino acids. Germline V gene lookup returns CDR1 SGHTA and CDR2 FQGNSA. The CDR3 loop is CASSLDRGLNGYTF. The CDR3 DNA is TGTGCCAGCAGCTTGGACAGGGGGCTAAATGGCTACACCTTC. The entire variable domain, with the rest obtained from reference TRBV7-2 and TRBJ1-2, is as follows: GAGVSQSPSNKVTEKGKDVELRCDPISGHTALYWYRQSLGQGLEFLIYFQGNSAPDKSGLPSDRFSAERTGGSVSTLTIQRTQQEDSAVYLCASSLDRGLNGYTFGSGTRLTVV.

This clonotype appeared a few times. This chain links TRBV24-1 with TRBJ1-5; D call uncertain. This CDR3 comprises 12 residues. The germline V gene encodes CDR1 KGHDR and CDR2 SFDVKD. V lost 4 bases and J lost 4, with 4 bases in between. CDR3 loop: CATSDPNQPQHF. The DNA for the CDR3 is TGTGCCACCAGTGACCCAAATCAGCCCCAGCATTTT.

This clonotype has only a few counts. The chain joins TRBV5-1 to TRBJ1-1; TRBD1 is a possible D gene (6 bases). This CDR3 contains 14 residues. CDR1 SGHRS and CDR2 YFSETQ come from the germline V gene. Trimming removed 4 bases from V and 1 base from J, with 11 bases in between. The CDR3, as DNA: TGCGCCAGCAGCCCAGGACAGAGGAACACTGAAGCTTTCTTT. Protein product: CASSPGQRNTEAFF. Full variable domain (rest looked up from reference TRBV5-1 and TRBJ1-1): KAGVTQTPRYLIKTRGQQVTLSCSPISGHRSVSWYQQTPGQGLQFLFEYFSETQRNKGNFPGRFSGRQFSNSRSEMNVSTLELGDSALYLCASSPGQRNTEAFFGQGTRLTVV.

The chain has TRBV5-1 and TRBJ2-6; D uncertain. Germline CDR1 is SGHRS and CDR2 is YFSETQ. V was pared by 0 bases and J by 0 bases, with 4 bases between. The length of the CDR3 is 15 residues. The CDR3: CASSLDSSGANVLTF. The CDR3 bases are TGCGCCAGCAGCTTGGACAGCTCTGGGGCCAACGTCCTGACTTTC. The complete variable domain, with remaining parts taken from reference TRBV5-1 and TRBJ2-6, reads KAGVTQTPRYLIKTRGQQVTLSCSPISGHRSVSWYQQTPGQGLQFLFEYFSETQRNKGNFPGRFSGRQFSNSRSEMNVSTLELGDSALYLCASSLDSSGANVLTFGAGSRLTVL.

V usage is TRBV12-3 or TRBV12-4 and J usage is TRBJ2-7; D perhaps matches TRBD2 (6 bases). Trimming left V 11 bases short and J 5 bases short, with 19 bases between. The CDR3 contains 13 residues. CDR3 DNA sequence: TGTGCCTGTGCTATGGGGGAGGAAGACGAGCAGTACTTC. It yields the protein CACAMGEEDEQYF.

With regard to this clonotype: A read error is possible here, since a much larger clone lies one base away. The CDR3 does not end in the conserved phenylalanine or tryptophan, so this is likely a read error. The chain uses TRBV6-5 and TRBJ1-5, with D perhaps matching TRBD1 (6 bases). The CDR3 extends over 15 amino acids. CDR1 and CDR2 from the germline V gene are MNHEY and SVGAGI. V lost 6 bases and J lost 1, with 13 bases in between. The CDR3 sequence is CASRPDRKSNQPQHS. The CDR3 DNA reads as TGTGCCAGCAGACCCGACAGGAAGAGCAATCAGCCCCAGCATTCT.

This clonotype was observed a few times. The CDR3 bases are TGTGCCAGCAGCCATTACCTGACAGACAACTATGGCTACACCTTC. Its translation is CASSHYLTDNYGYTF. The chain couples TRBV7-2 to TRBJ1-2; tentatively, D is TRBD1 (5 bases). The V end was cut by 5 bases, the J end by 2 bases, with 15 bases between. Germline CDR1 is SGHTA and CDR2 is FQGNSA. The CDR3 extends over 15 amino acids.

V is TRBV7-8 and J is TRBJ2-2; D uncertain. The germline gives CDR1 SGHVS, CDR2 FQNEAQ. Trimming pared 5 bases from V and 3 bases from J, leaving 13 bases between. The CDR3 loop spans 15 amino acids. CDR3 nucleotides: TGTGCCAGCAGCCCGAGGTTCTCGCACACCGGGGAGCTGTTTTTT. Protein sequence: CASSPRFSHTGELFF.

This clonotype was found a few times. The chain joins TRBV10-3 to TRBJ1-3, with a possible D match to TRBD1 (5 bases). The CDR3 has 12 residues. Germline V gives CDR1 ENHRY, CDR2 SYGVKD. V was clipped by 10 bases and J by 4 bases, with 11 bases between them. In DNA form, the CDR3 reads TGTGCCAGCGGGACGTCCGGAAACACCATATATTTT. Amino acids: CASGTSGNTIYF.

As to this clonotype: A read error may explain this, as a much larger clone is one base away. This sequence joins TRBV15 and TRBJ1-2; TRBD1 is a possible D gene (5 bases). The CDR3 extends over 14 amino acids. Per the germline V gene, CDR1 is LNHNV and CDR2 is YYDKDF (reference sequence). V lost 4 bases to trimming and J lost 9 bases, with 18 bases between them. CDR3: CATSIDSFGYCYTF. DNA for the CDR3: TGTGCCACCAGCATCGACAGTTTCGGATACTGCTACACCTTC. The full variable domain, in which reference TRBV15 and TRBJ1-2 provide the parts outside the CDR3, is DAMVIQNPRYQVTQFGKPVTLSCSQTLNHNVMYWYQQKSSQAPKLLFHYYDKDFNNEADTPDNFQSRRPNTSFCFLDIRSPGLGDTAMYLCATSIDSFGYCYTFGSGTRLTVV.

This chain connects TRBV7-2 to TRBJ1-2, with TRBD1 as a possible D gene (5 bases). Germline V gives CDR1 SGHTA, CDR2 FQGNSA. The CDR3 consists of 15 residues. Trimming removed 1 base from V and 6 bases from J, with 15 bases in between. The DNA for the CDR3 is TGTGCCAGCAGCTTAGACAGGATTACCGGGGATGGCTACACCTTC. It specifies CASSLDRITGDGYTF.

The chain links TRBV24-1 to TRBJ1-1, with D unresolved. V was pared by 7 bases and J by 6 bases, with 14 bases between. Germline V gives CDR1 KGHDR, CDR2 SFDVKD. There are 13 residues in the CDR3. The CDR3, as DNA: TGTGCCACCAGCGGAAATAGATCCCCTGAAGCTTTCTTT. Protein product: CATSGNRSPEAFF.